Listed below are T cell receptor beta chains from one sample, sequenced in a study of cytomegalovirus exposure and HLA in healthy donors. The method was immunoSEQ multiplex PCR; TCRdb's version includes in-frame clones alone and lacks a portion of them. Among about 100,000 clones, around 76% were seen once, and the ten largest hold roughly 20%. The sequenced material came from PBMCs. These receptors were taken from an older woman in good health and CMV-seropositive. Both conserved end residues are part of each CDR3. The order of the fields is V gene, clone size, D gene, J gene, CDR3 protein, CDR3 DNA. The D gene is left open where the match is weak. Rows give clone size only sometimes, using once, few, many, or a class for an expanded clone.

>TRBV11-1|.|TRBD1|TRBJ1-1
CASSFINAGQGNTEAFF
TGTGCCAGCAGCTTTATTAACGCGGGACAGGGTAACACTGAAGCTTTCTTT
>TRBV2|.|.|TRBJ1-1
CASTTQGSNTEAFF
TGTGCCAGCACTACACAGGGCTCGAACACTGAAGCTTTCTTT
>TRBV5-5|.|.|TRBJ1-5
CASSLDTNQPQHF
TGTGCCAGCAGCTTGGACACGAATCAGCCCCAGCATTTT
>TRBV27|.|.|TRBJ2-2
CASSLLGRGNTGELFF
TGTGCCAGCAGTCTCCTGGGCAGGGGCAACACCGGGGAGCTGTTTTTT
>TRBV7-9|.|.|TRBJ1-2
CASSPQIGYTF
TGTGCCAGCAGCCCCCAAATCGGCTACACCTTC
>TRBV2|once|.|TRBJ2-1
CASSQQGTLIYNEQFF
TGTGCCAGCAGTCAACAGGGAACCCTAATCTACAATGAGCAGTTCTTC
>TRBV7-9|.|.|TRBJ1-2
CASSPGRASGYTF
TGTGCCAGCAGCCCCGGGAGGGCCTCTGGCTACACCTTC
>TRBV5-1|.|TRBD1|TRBJ1-1
CASSPGTGKWDTEAFF
TGCGCCAGCAGCCCTGGGACAGGGAAATGGGACACTGAAGCTTTCTTT
>TRBV4-1|.|.|TRBJ2-2
CASSHTNTGELFF
TGCGCCAGCAGCCACACTAACACCGGGGAGCTGTTTTTT
>TRBV7-2|.|.|TRBJ2-6
CAIASSVGFSGANVLTF
TGTGCCATCGCGTCTAGCGTCGGGTTCTCTGGGGCCAACGTCCTGACTTTC
>TRBV14|.|.|TRBJ1-6
CASSQGPGVNSPLHF
TGTGCCAGCAGCCAAGGGCCCGGGGTGAATTCACCCCTCCACTTT
>TRBV11-3|.|TRBD1|TRBJ1-1
CASSPGGLNTEAFF
TGTGCCAGCAGTCCAGGGGGGTTGAACACTGAAGCTTTCTTT
>TRBV19|few|.|TRBJ1-2
CASSAGGRNYGYTF
TGTGCCAGTAGTGCCGGGGGGCGAAACTATGGCTACACCTTC
>TRBV11-2|.|.|TRBJ2-7
CASSLEEFSEQYF
TGTGCCAGCAGCCTAGAGGAGTTCTCCGAGCAGTACTTC
>TRBV5-1|.|TRBD1|TRBJ1-1
CASSVTGTGATEAFF
TGCGCCAGCAGCGTGACCGGGACAGGGGCCACTGAAGCTTTCTTT
>TRBV30|once|.|TRBJ1-3
CAWSAGNTIYF
TGTGCCTGGAGTGCAGGAAACACCATATATTTT
>TRBV5-6|.|.|TRBJ2-5
CASSLGQQETQYF
TGTGCCAGCAGCTTGGGACAGCAAGAGACCCAGTACTTC
>TRBV11-2|once|.|TRBJ1-3
CASSLGGFSGNTIYF
TGTGCCAGCAGCTTGGGAGGATTCTCTGGAAACACCATATATTTT
>TRBV5-1|once|TRBD2|TRBJ2-3
CASSFTSDPTDTQYF
TGCGCCAGCAGCTTTACTAGCGACCCCACAGATACGCAGTATTTT
>TRBV6-1|.|TRBD2|TRBJ2-1
CASRGLAEEQFF
TGTGCCAGCAGGGGACTAGCGGAAGAGCAGTTCTTC
>TRBV28|once|.|TRBJ2-3
CASSLLTDTQYF
TGTGCCAGCAGTTTATTAACAGATACGCAGTATTTT
>TRBV11-2|.|TRBD2|TRBJ2-1
CASSLGTNNEQFF
TGTGCCAGCAGCTTGGGGACTAACAATGAGCAGTTCTTC
>TRBV28|few|.|TRBJ1-5
CASSSDWGGNQPQHF
TGTGCCAGCAGTTCCGATTGGGGGGGCAATCAGCCCCAGCATTTT
>TRBV7-3|.|.|TRBJ2-1
CASSPQGFRNEQFF
TGTGCCAGCAGCCCACAGGGTTTTAGGAATGAGCAGTTCTTC
>TRBV6-6|.|.|TRBJ1-1
CASSYGSEFLNTEAFF
TGTGCCAGCAGTTACGGCAGCGAATTCTTGAACACTGAAGCTTTCTTT
>TRBV14|few|.|TRBJ1-1
CASSQPTGNTEAFF
TGTGCCAGCAGCCAGCCGACAGGGAACACTGAAGCTTTCTTT
>TRBV6-6|once|.|TRBJ2-3
CASKRGSTDTQYF
TGTGCCAGCAAGAGGGGGTCGACAGATACGCAGTATTTT
>TRBV28|.|TRBD1|TRBJ1-5
CASSFTGTGPVEPQHF
TGTGCCAGCAGTTTCACCGGGACAGGGCCGGTTGAGCCCCAGCATTTT